This TCR beta chain derives from a study of cytomegalovirus exposure and HLA in healthy donors. Overall study: In terms of ancestry, the Caucasian-associated cluster contained roughly four fifths of the approximately 400 genotyped donors.

Primers for the PCR totalled 60 Vbeta and 13 Jbeta. Profiled with immunoSEQ multiplex PCR; TCRdb holds only in-frame clones, not every one. Among 95,000 to 150,000 clones, more than 70% were seen once, and the ten largest hold about 4%. About this clone itself: What it recognizes is unknown.

Deletions cut 3 bases from V and 5 bases from J, with 13 bases between. The CDR3 runs to 15 residues. Looked up from germline, CDR1 is KGHSH and CDR2 is LQKENI. Study observations and caveats: Later analysis identified 16,951 TCR beta sequences associated with HLA alleles, using a false discovery rate threshold of 0.05.

This TCR came from a man in his thirties or forties in good health and CMV-seronegative. This chain links TRBV18 with TRBJ2-2; D possibly corresponds to TRBD2 (6 bases). What was sequenced was PBMCs. The CDR3 bases are TGTGCCAGCTCACCGGGGACTGCTCGGACCGGGGAGCTGTTTTTT. Translating it yields CASSPGTARTGELFF.